Listed here are 30 T cell receptor beta chains from one sample, sequenced in a study of cytomegalovirus exposure and HLA in healthy donors. The method was immunoSEQ multiplex PCR; TCRdb's version includes in-frame clones alone and lacks a portion of them. This sample carries a few hundred thousand clones, approximately 88% of them seen once, and the ten largest clones take over 12%. The sample consisted of PBMCs. The source of these receptors is a woman aged 25 to 39 in good health and CMV-seropositive.

CDR3 region: CASSQVGNYGYTF. For the CDR3, the DNA is TGCGCCAGCAGCCAAGTTGGAAACTATGGCTACACCTTC. The V call is TRBV4-1, the J call TRBJ1-2; D not resolved. Germline V gives CDR1 MGHRA, CDR2 YSYEKL. The CDR3 sequence is 13 residues long. The V end was cut by 1 base, the J end by 2 bases, with 5 bases between.

V usage is TRBV11-2 and J usage is TRBJ2-3; D gene ambiguous. V gave up 4 bases and J gave up 3 bases, with 11 bases separating them. This CDR3 is built from 14 residues. Looked up from germline, CDR1 is SGHAT and CDR2 is FQNNGV. CDR3 in amino acids: CASSYMRRTDTQYF. In DNA, the CDR3 is TGTGCCAGCAGCTATATGCGTCGAACAGATACGCAGTATTTT.

The gene calls are TRBV25-1 and TRBJ2-7; possibly TRBD1 for D (5 bases). Per the germline V gene, CDR1 is MGHDK and CDR2 is SYGVNS. This CDR3 is built from 14 residues. Trimming stripped 3 bases from V and 4 bases from J, with 13 bases between. The CDR3 loop reads CASSDPRAGYEQYF. The CDR3 nucleotides are TGTGCCAGCAGTGACCCCAGAGCAGGGTACGAGCAGTACTTC.

The V gene is TRBV14, the J gene TRBJ1-2; no firm D call. V lost 4 bases and J lost 1, with 10 bases in between. The germline CDR1 and CDR2 sequences are SGHDN and FVKESK. This CDR3 is 14 amino acids long. CDR3 DNA: TGTGCCAGCAGCCGTACTTCCCATAACTATGGCTACACCTTC. It encodes CASSRTSHNYGYTF. The entire variable domain, with the rest obtained from reference TRBV14 and TRBJ1-2, is as follows: EAGVTQFPSHSVIEKGQTVTLRCDPISGHDNLYWYRRVMGKEIKFLLHFVKESKQDESGMPNNRFLAERTGGTYSTLKVQPAELEDSGVYFCASSRTSHNYGYTFGSGTRLTVV.

The chain couples TRBV18 to TRBJ1-4; no definite D call. The CDR3 extends over 14 amino acids. Per germline, CDR1 KGHSH and CDR2 LQKENI. With 0 bases removed from V and 5 bases from J, the gap between germline ends came to 7 bases. CDR3 sequence reads: CASSPPGGNEKLFF. DNA for the CDR3: TGTGCCAGCTCACCACCGGGTGGAAATGAAAAACTGTTTTTT.

The chain uses TRBV30 and TRBJ1-4; 8 bases map to TRBD1. Germline V gives CDR1 GTSNPN, CDR2 SVGIG (reference sequence). The length of the CDR3 is 15 residues. With 3 bases clipped from V and 8 bases from J, the junction kept 11 bases outside the gene matches. The CDR3 sequence: CAWRSVRQGLEKLFF. The CDR3 DNA reads TGTGCCTGGAGAAGCGTCCGACAGGGGTTGGAAAAACTGTTTTTT.

The chain carries TRBV5-1 and TRBJ2-7; tentative D call: TRBD2 (5 bases). The V and J ends lost 1 base and 12 bases respectively, with 20 bases between them. Germline V gene data show CDR1 as SGHRS and CDR2 as YFSETQ. CDR3 length equals 14 residues. In DNA, the CDR3 is TGCGCCAGCAGCTTGTTATCGGGATCACCGCCATTGTACTTC. This gives the protein CASSLLSGSPPLYF.

V usage is TRBV7-3 and J usage is TRBJ1-2, with D unclear. CDR1 and CDR2 (germline): SGHTA, FQGTGA. V was trimmed by 4 bases and J by 4 bases, leaving 10 bases between them. This CDR3 has 13 residues. The CDR3 region is CASSSNGAYGYTF. For the CDR3, the DNA is TGTGCCAGCAGCTCTAACGGTGCCTATGGCTACACCTTC.

This clone was seen once. V and J are TRBV27 and TRBJ1-1; D is ambiguous. CDR3 length equals 13 residues. Germline CDR1 reads MNHEY; CDR2 reads SMNVEV (reference sequence). With 1 base removed from V and 5 bases from J, the gap between germline ends came to 8 bases. The CDR3 reads CASSLWRETEAFF. The DNA for the CDR3 is TGTGCCAGCAGTTTATGGCGGGAAACTGAAGCTTTCTTT.

This clone is a singleton in its sample. The CDR3 sequence: CASSQARQALSYEQYF. The DNA of the CDR3 is TGTGCCAGCAGCCAGGCGCGACAGGCCCTCTCCTACGAGCAGTACTTC. The rearrangement links TRBV28 to TRBJ2-7, with D perhaps matching TRBD1 (6 bases). The CDR3 totals 16 residues. V lost 6 bases and J lost 0, with 18 bases in between. The germline V gene has CDR1 MDHEN and CDR2 SYDVKM.

The chain couples TRBV6-1 to TRBJ2-3; 8 bases line up with TRBD1. Germline V lookup: CDR1 MNHNS, CDR2 SASEGT. The CDR3 length is 15 residues. V shed 5 bases and J 2 bases; nucleotides not matched to a gene: 6. The CDR3, as DNA: TGTGCCAGCAGTCCGTGGACAGGGCCCACAGATACGCAGTATTTT. This gives the protein CASSPWTGPTDTQYF.

The chain joins TRBV7-9 to TRBJ1-2; D perhaps matches TRBD1 (6 bases). The V end was cut by 5 bases, the J end by 6 bases, with 22 bases between. The CDR3 sequence is 16 residues long. Germline CDR1 is SEHNR and CDR2 is FQNEAQ (reference sequence). CDR3 region: CASSRLVAGGRDGYTF. CDR3 nucleotide sequence: TGTGCCAGCAGCCGCTTGGTGGCTGGGGGCAGGGATGGCTACACCTTC.

This clone appeared a few times. V is TRBV5-1 and J is TRBJ1-1; no firm D call. The germline V gene has CDR1 SGHRS and CDR2 YFSETQ. Deletions cut 0 bases from V and 3 bases from J, with 6 bases between. The CDR3 has 13 amino acids. The CDR3: CASSLVSDTEAFF. CDR3 sequence (DNA): TGCGCCAGCAGCTTGGTTTCCGACACTGAAGCTTTCTTT.

The chain is built from TRBV29-1 and TRBJ1-1; D might be TRBD1 (5 bases). The V end lost 5 bases, the J end lost 10 bases, and 14 bases lay between the germline ends. This CDR3 spans 11 amino acids. Germline assignment: CDR1 SQVTM and CDR2 ANQGSEA. CDR3 sequence (DNA): TGCAGCGTTTTGCTTGGGCAGGGAGCTTTCTTT. This encodes CSVLLGQGAFF.

Points on this clone: Within the sample, other DNA sequences also encode this same CDR3. This rearrangement joins TRBV6-4 to TRBJ2-1, with 9 bases identical to TRBD2. With V trimmed by 0 bases and J by 4 bases, 1 base remained unmatched. CDR1 MRHNA and CDR2 SNTAGT come from the germline V gene. This CDR3 contains 15 residues. Here the CDR3 reads CASSDSSGSYNEQFF. In nucleotides, the CDR3 is TGTGCCAGCAGTGACTCTAGCGGGAGTTACAATGAGCAGTTCTTC.

This clone occurred a few times. V and J are TRBV2 and TRBJ2-7; D gene unclear. This CDR3 region has 11 residues. CDR1 and CDR2 (germline): SNHLY, FYNNEI. V shed 4 bases and J shed 3 bases, with 4 bases lying between them. The CDR3 reads CASSVVYEQYF. The CDR3 bases are TGTGCCAGCAGTGTAGTCTACGAGCAGTACTTC.

The J gene is TRBJ2-3, the V gene TRBV29-1, with 11 bases matching TRBD2. The germline gives CDR1 SQVTM, CDR2 ANQGSEA. J gave up 3 bases and V 4 bases, and 0 bases lay outside the gene matches. The CDR3 has 13 amino acids. This chain's CDR3 is CSVGLAGTDTQYF. The CDR3 DNA is TGCAGCGTTGGACTAGCGGGAACAGATACGCAGTATTTT.

By share of the sample, this clone is medium-sized. The CDR3, as DNA: TGTGCCATCAAGGAGGGGGCCTACGAGCAGTACTTC. Amino acid sequence: CAIKEGAYEQYF. The chain recombines TRBV10-3 with TRBJ2-7; D may correspond to TRBD1 or TRBD2 (6 bases each). CDR1 and CDR2 (germline): ENHRY, SYGVKD. The CDR3 is 12 amino acids. With 7 bases removed from V and 2 bases from J, the gap between germline ends came to 9 bases.

This clone was counted a single time. The CDR3 nucleotides are TGTGCCAGCAGCTTAGTTGGGGTTTTCACTGAAGCTTTCTTT. Protein sequence: CASSLVGVFTEAFF. V usage is TRBV7-9 and J usage is TRBJ1-1; D remains unclear. CDR3 size: 14 residues. V lost 1 base and J 4 bases, leaving 10 bases between the germline ends. CDR1 and CDR2 from the germline V gene are SEHNR and FQNEAQ (reference sequence).

This clone has only one observation. CDR3: CASSRLAGGEATDTQYF. CDR3 bases: TGTGCCAGCAGTAGACTAGCGGGAGGTGAGGCCACAGATACGCAGTATTTT. The rearrangement links TRBV7-6 to TRBJ2-3; TRBD2 matches 13 bases. This CDR3 has 17 amino acids. The junction had 8 bases not matched to a gene; V was cut back by 6 bases and J by 2 bases. Germline lookup yields CDR1 SGHVS and CDR2 FNYEAQ. Combining the CDR3 with reference TRBV7-6 and TRBJ2-3 gives the whole variable domain GAGVSQSPRYKVTKRGQDVALRCDPISGHVSLYWYRQALGQGPEFLTYFNYEAQQDKSGLPNDRFSAERPEGSISTLTIQRTEQRDSAMYRCASSRLAGGEATDTQYFGPGTRLTVL.

The chain joins TRBV6-4 to TRBJ1-2; perhaps TRBD1 as D (5 bases). The germline CDR1 and CDR2 sequences are MRHNA and SNTAGT. Trimming took 0 bases from V and 4 from J, leaving 18 bases between them. This CDR3 contains 17 residues. The CDR3 DNA reads as TGTGCCAGCAGTGACTCAGAGTGGGCAGGGCGAGGCTATGGCTACACCTTC. It encodes CASSDSEWAGRGYGYTF.

The chain uses TRBV27 and TRBJ1-5, with 8 bases that match TRBD1. J was trimmed by 6 bases and V by 4 bases; bases with no gene match: 5. Per germline, CDR1 MNHEY and CDR2 SMNVEV (reference sequence). The CDR3 contains 14 residues. The CDR3 region has the DNA TGTGCCAGCAGTTCAACTACAGGGGGTCAGCCCCAGCATTTT. It specifies CASSSTTGGQPQHF.

Here the CDR3 reads CASSFGGLAHNEQFF. CDR3 DNA: TGTGCCAGCAGCTTTGGGGGACTAGCCCACAATGAGCAGTTCTTC. V usage is TRBV12-1 and J usage is TRBJ2-1; the D call TRBD2 from the table was never checked on the DNA. TRBV12-1 represents a pseudogene. The CDR3 is 15 residues long.

The chain is built from TRBV18 and TRBJ2-5; D is possibly TRBD1 (6 bases). This CDR3 has 15 amino acids. Trimming took off 3 bases at V and 3 bases at J, with 14 bases between the two ends. Germline assignment: CDR1 KGHSH and CDR2 LQKENI. Here the CDR3 DNA reads TGTGCCAGCTCACCCCCCGGGACACCTAAAGAGACCCAGTACTTC. Protein product: CASSPPGTPKETQYF.

This rearrangement joins TRBV5-1 to TRBJ1-2; a possible D gene is TRBD1 (5 bases). The V end was cut by 1 base, the J end by 4 bases, with 14 bases between. CDR1 is SGHRS and CDR2 is YFSETQ in the germline V gene. This CDR3 spans 15 amino acids. Written as DNA, the CDR3 is TGCGCCAGCAGCTTGACCTCCGGGACTCTCTATGGCTACACCTTC. The encoded protein is CASSLTSGTLYGYTF.

This chain connects TRBV2 to TRBJ1-5, with TRBD1 as a possible D gene (6 bases). V was shortened by 6 bases and J by 6 bases, with 21 bases between the two germline ends. This CDR3 spans 16 amino acids. Per the germline V gene, CDR1 is SNHLY and CDR2 is FYNNEI. The CDR3 sequence: CASSGTQGNFFQPQHF. Here the CDR3 DNA reads TGTGCCAGCAGCGGTACTCAGGGGAATTTTTTTCAGCCCCAGCATTTT.

The genes are TRBV27 and TRBJ2-3, with 9 bases identical to TRBD1. The CDR3 has 15 residues. J gave up 8 bases and V 5 bases, and 11 bases lay outside the gene matches. Per the germline V gene, CDR1 is MNHEY and CDR2 is SMNVEV (reference sequence). In DNA form, the CDR3 reads TGTGCCAGCAGTCGGACAGGGGCTCTGAGTGGTACGCAGTATTTT. This gives the protein CASSRTGALSGTQYF.

This sequence joins TRBV5-1 and TRBJ2-6; maybe TRBD1 (6 bases). Trimming left V 4 bases short and J 2 bases short, with 10 bases between. CDR1 is SGHRS and CDR2 is YFSETQ in the germline V gene. CDR3 length: 15 residues. As DNA, the CDR3 is TGCGCCAGCAGCGCGGACAGTGCTGGGGCCAACGTCCTGACTTTC. Translated, it gives CASSADSAGANVLTF.

The chain joins TRBV27 to TRBJ2-3, with D maybe TRBD1 (6 bases). Germline V CDR1 and CDR2: MNHEY, SMNVEV (reference sequence). This CDR3 is 17 amino acids long. Trimming left V 5 bases short and J 0 bases short, with 18 bases between. The CDR3 loop reads CASSPIYQGPSTDTQYF. For the CDR3, the DNA is TGTGCCAGCAGTCCAATCTACCAGGGGCCTAGCACAGATACGCAGTATTTT.

The chain joins TRBV5-1 to TRBJ1-2; tentative D call: TRBD1 (6 bases). V lost 5 bases, J lost 4 bases, and 12 bases lay in between. Per germline, CDR1 SGHRS and CDR2 YFSETQ. The CDR3 extends over 13 amino acids. The CDR3 here is CASSNQGPYGYTF. For the CDR3, the DNA is TGCGCCAGCAGTAATCAGGGGCCCTATGGCTACACCTTC.